This T cell receptor beta chain originates from a study of blood T cell repertoires in COVID-19. Turning to the study itself: COVID-19 samples collected from the United States, Italy and Spain covered acute and convalescent phases. T cells, B-cell-depleted T cells, or PBMCs supplied cDNA or gDNA.

There are a few counts of this clone. Original methodology: Amplification of reference gene primers provided the estimated nucleated cell counts. Produced via immunoSEQ multiplex PCR; TCRdb's table is partial and in-frame only. D and trimming were read from the DNA, whereas the V and J calls and clone size are those reported in that table. This sample has about 51,000 clones; around 93% occur once, and the top ten carry 3.1%. Germline CDR1 is LNHDA and CDR2 is SQIVND (reference sequence). V lost 11 bases, J lost 9 bases, and 12 bases stayed unmatched. CDR3 length: 14 amino acids. The sequencing input was peripheral blood. J is TRBJ1-6 and V is TRBV19; TRBD1 aligns across 8 bases. The TCR originated in a man in his fifties or sixties with acute or convalescent COVID-19. The DNA of the CDR3 is TGTGCCTCCAATGTAGGGACAGGAATTTCACCCCTCCACTTT. This encodes CASNVGTGISPLHF.